This TCR beta chain was profiled in a study of cytomegalovirus exposure and HLA in healthy donors. Germline-derived CDR1 and CDR2 are SGHTA and FQGTGA. J gave up 2 bases and V 4 bases, and 11 bases lay outside the gene matches. The CDR3 consists of 17 residues. The PCR ran on 60 Vbeta and 13 Jbeta primers. The protocol was immunoSEQ multiplex PCR, while the TCRdb copy is restricted to in-frame clones and leaves out a portion. The sample includes roughly 160,000 clones, 70% to 80% seen only once; the top ten take 1.3%. The chain employs TRBV7-3 and TRBJ2-7; 10 positions match TRBD1. Sequencing input: PBMCs. The receptor's source is a man aged 25 to 40 in good health and CMV-seronegative. CDR3 protein: CASSSNTGQGKPYEQYF. CDR3 DNA sequence: TGTGCCAGCAGCTCCAACACGGGACAGGGGAAACCCTACGAGCAGTACTTC.